A selection of T cell receptor beta chains follows, all from one sample in a study of blood T cell repertoires in COVID-19. Using immunoSEQ multiplex PCR, the repertoire was profiled, and TCRdb retains in-frame clones only, with some absent. The repertoire includes nearly 200,000 clones, about 83% of them detected once, and roughly 5% sits in the top ten. Source material: peripheral blood. These receptors all come from a woman between 65 and 79 years old with active or convalescent COVID-19. Each CDR3 is given with its conserved first and last residue. The D gene is left open where the match is weak. Clone size is shown for a subset of rows, as once, few, many or a class of expanded clone.

>TRBJ2-7|NA|TRBD1|TRBV12-3/TRBV12-4
CASIGQESYEQYF
TGTGCCAGCATTGGACAGGAATCCTACGAGCAGTACTTC
>TRBJ2-2|NA|NA|TRBV7-2
CASSFQRINTGELFF
TGTGCCAGCAGCTTCCAGCGGATTAACACCGGGGAGCTGTTTTTT
>TRBJ2-7|NA|TRBD2|TRBV4-2
CASSQDQALAGGSSYEQYF
TGTGCCAGCAGCCAAGATCAAGCCTTAGCGGGAGGAAGTTCCTACGAGCAGTACTTC
>TRBJ2-7|NA|NA|TRBV12-3/TRBV12-4
CYGGSVSEQYF
TGTTACGGAGGAAGCGTGAGCGAGCAGTACTTC
>TRBJ2-6|NA|NA|TRBV5-1
CASSVGTGASGANVLTF
TGCGCCAGCAGTGTAGGGACGGGAGCGTCTGGGGCCAACGTCCTGACTTTC
>TRBJ2-7|NA|NA|TRBV11-2
CASSPNQGSYEQYF
TGTGCCAGCAGCCCCAACCAGGGGTCGTACGAGCAGTACTTC
>TRBJ2-2|many|TRBD2|TRBV2
CASKRTSFGELFF
TGTGCCAGCAAAAGGACTAGCTTTGGGGAGCTGTTTTTT
>TRBJ2-7|NA|NA|TRBV19
CASKDRHFSTGEQYF
TGTGCCAGCAAAGACAGGCACTTTTCAACGGGGGAGCAGTACTTC
>TRBJ2-7|NA|NA|TRBV11-2
CASSFPDSYEQYF
TGTGCCAGCAGCTTCCCCGACAGCTACGAGCAGTACTTC
>TRBJ1-1|many|NA|TRBV14
CASSQGWGRDTEAFF
TGTGCCAGCAGCCAAGGTTGGGGGAGGGACACTGAAGCTTTCTTT
>TRBJ1-1|once|NA|TRBV19
CASNTGPDTEAFF
TGTGCCAGTAATACAGGTCCGGACACTGAAGCTTTCTTT
>TRBJ2-5|NA|TRBD1|TRBV5-6
CASSYWTGSLETQYF
TGTGCCAGCAGCTACTGGACAGGATCGTTGGAGACCCAGTACTTC
>TRBJ1-4|NA|NA|TRBV19
CASSIEGFHSATNEKLFF
TGTGCCAGTAGTATAGAGGGCTTCCACAGTGCAACTAATGAAAAACTGTTTTTT
>TRBJ2-7|few|NA|TRBV5-1
CASSLAAAPSEQYF
TGCGCCAGCAGCTTGGCCGCGGCTCCATCCGAGCAGTACTTC
>TRBJ2-1|NA|TRBD2|TRBV7-3
CASSLMSSGRYGEQFF
TGTGCCAGCAGCTTAATGAGTAGCGGGAGGTACGGCGAGCAGTTCTTC
>TRBJ2-5|NA|NA|TRBV29-1
CSLGAGETQYF
TGCAGCCTGGGGGCGGGAGAGACCCAGTACTTC
>TRBJ2-5|NA|TRBD1|TRBV18
CASSPTRQGRRQETQYF
TGTGCCAGCTCACCGACCCGACAGGGAAGGCGCCAAGAGACCCAGTACTTC
>TRBJ2-7|NA|TRBD1|TRBV28
CASSRHRDRGFSSYEQYF
TGTGCCAGCAGTCGCCACCGGGACAGGGGGTTTAGCTCCTACGAGCAGTACTTC
>TRBJ2-7|NA|NA|TRBV18
CASSRETYEQYF
TGTGCCAGCTCCCGCGAGACCTACGAGCAGTACTTC
>TRBJ1-1|NA|NA|TRBV3-1/TRBV3-2
CASSRVDKTFVNTEAFF
TGTGCCAGCAGCCGAGTCGATAAGACATTCGTGAACACTGAAGCTTTCTTT
>TRBJ2-1|NA|NA|TRBV21-1
CASSKETSGGYNNEQFF
TGTGCCAGCAGCAAAGAGACTAGCGGGGGATATAACAATGAGCAGTTCTTC
>TRBJ2-3|NA|TRBD2|TRBV4-1
CASSPLSGRERDTQYF
TGCGCCAGCAGCCCCCTTAGCGGGAGGGAGCGAGATACGCAGTATTTT
>TRBJ1-2|once|TRBD1|TRBV5-1
CASSTPGGDGYTF
TGCGCCAGCAGCACCCCAGGGGGTGATGGCTACACCTTC
>TRBJ1-3|NA|NA|TRBV3-1/TRBV3-2
CASSLTGNTIYF
TGTGCCAGCAGCCTAACAGGAAACACCATATATTTT
>TRBJ1-3|NA|NA|TRBV12-3/TRBV12-4
CASSPSSGNTIYF
TGTGCCAGCAGTCCATCATCTGGAAACACCATATATTTT
>TRBJ1-5|NA|NA|TRBV28
CASSSIRSGYQSNQPQHF
TGTGCCAGCAGTTCTATAAGATCAGGGTATCAGAGCAATCAGCCCCAGCATTTT
>TRBJ1-6|NA|NA|TRBV9
CASSASLAPDYNSPLHF
TGTGCCAGCAGCGCTAGCCTAGCGCCTGACTATAATTCACCCCTCCACTTT
>TRBJ2-7|NA|NA|TRBV27
CASSLRPSVVYEQYF
TGTGCCAGCAGTTTGCGGCCTAGCGTGGTTTACGAGCAGTACTTC
>TRBJ2-5|NA|NA|TRBV18
CASSPGGWAQYF
TGTGCCAGCTCACCAGGGGGCTGGGCCCAGTACTTC
>TRBJ2-5|few|NA|TRBV5-1
CASSWTTGTPQETQYF
TGCGCCAGCAGCTGGACAACCGGGACTCCACAAGAGACCCAGTACTTC
>TRBJ1-1|NA|NA|TRBV5-1
CASSQDSKNTEAFF
TGCGCCAGCAGCCAGGACAGTAAGAACACTGAAGCTTTCTTT
>TRBJ1-1|NA|NA|TRBV2
CASSQLVSLNTEAFF
TGTGCCAGCAGCCAGTTGGTTTCTTTGAACACTGAAGCTTTCTTT
>TRBJ1-2|NA|NA|TRBV4-2
CASSQDPGHWLGYTF
TGTGCCAGCAGCCAAGATCCGGGACACTGGCTTGGCTACACCTTC
>TRBJ2-3|NA|NA|TRBV15
CATSMYTDTQYF
TGTGCCACCAGCATGTACACAGATACGCAGTATTTT
>TRBJ2-3|NA|NA|TRBV27
CASSLMLARSADTQYF
TGTGCCAGCAGTTTAATGCTAGCCAGGAGTGCAGATACGCAGTATTTT
>TRBJ2-7|NA|TRBD2|TRBV5-6
CASSLRLAGGYRSYEQYF
TGTGCCAGCAGCTTGAGGTTAGCGGGAGGCTACCGCTCCTACGAGCAGTACTTC
>TRBJ1-1|NA|NA|TRBV9
CASSQGHAGVTEAFF
TGTGCCAGCAGTCAGGGCCACGCAGGGGTTACTGAAGCTTTCTTT
>TRBJ1-5|NA|TRBD1|TRBV28
CASSSTGTGVGQPQHF
TGTGCCAGCAGTTCCACCGGGACAGGGGTAGGTCAGCCCCAGCATTTT
>TRBJ2-1|NA|NA|TRBV5-4
CASSLSTGQEQFF
TGTGCCAGCAGCTTGTCAACAGGACAAGAGCAGTTCTTC
>TRBJ2-1|NA|TRBD2|TRBV6-5
CASFSFREGYNEQFF
TGTGCCAGCTTTAGTTTCAGGGAGGGATACAATGAGCAGTTCTTC
>TRBJ2-7|NA|TRBD2|TRBV2
CASSTLAGVREQYF
TGTGCCAGCAGCACACTAGCGGGAGTTCGAGAGCAGTACTTC
>TRBJ2-5|NA|NA|TRBV28
CASTSSSEETQYF
TGTGCCAGCACGAGTAGCTCGGAAGAGACCCAGTACTTC
>TRBJ2-1|NA|NA|TRBV3-1/TRBV3-2
CASSRKRGSSYNEQFF
TGTGCCAGCAGCCGAAAGAGGGGGAGCTCCTACAATGAGCAGTTCTTC
>TRBJ2-1|NA|TRBD2|TRBV3-1/TRBV3-2
CASSQDASGNEQFF
TGTGCCAGCAGCCAAGATGCTAGCGGGAACGAGCAGTTCTTC